This record looks at one T cell receptor (beta chain) sequence and its context. The antigen is undetermined. The sample belongs to a study of graft-versus-host responses after intestinal transplantation. Germline V gene data show CDR1 as MNHNS and CDR2 as SASEGT. Unmatched junction bases numbered 10, after V lost 4 bases and J lost 11 bases. The length of the CDR3 is 13 residues. The method was immunoSEQ multiplex PCR; TCRdb's version includes in-frame clones alone and lacks a portion of them. The repertoire holds under 100,000 clones, with roughly 93% as singletons. Sequencing used unstimulated CD4+ T cells sorted from spleen or lymph node cells, obtained before transplant. This TCR came from a human donor who was the organ donor for an intestinal transplant. This chain connects TRBV6-1 to TRBJ2-7; TRBD2 matches 8 bases. CDR3 nucleotide sequence: TGTGCCAGCAGTGGGTCAGGACTAGCCAGCAAGTACTTC. This gives the protein CASSGSGLASKYF.